The 19 T cell receptor beta chains below were found in one sample sequenced in a study of identical twins. MiXCR, applied by TCRdb to the 5' RACE reads, yields one record per CDR3 protein. The table has 200,000 to 250,000 distinct CDR3 sequences, around 6.6% seen once; the top ten hold 3.5% to 4%. This same sample was also taken into another study, of yellow fever vaccine responses in identical twins.

Material for sequencing was memory (CD45RO+) T cells sorted from blood. The receptors come from a woman younger than 30 in good health.

The sample holds a few counts of this clonotype. The chain has TRBV9 and TRBJ2-2; 11 bases agree with TRBD2. The junction had 3 bases not matched to a gene; V was cut back by 3 bases and J by 2 bases. The V gene's germline CDR1 is SGDLS and CDR2 YYNGEE. There are 16 residues in the CDR3. The CDR3 bases are TGTGCCAGCAGCGCTAGCGGGAGGCCTAACACCGGGGAGCTGTTTTTT. Protein sequence: CASSASGRPNTGELFF.

This clonotype was found many times. The chain is built from TRBV18 and TRBJ2-2; TRBD1 might be the D (6 bases). Per the germline V gene, CDR1 is KGHSH and CDR2 is LQKENI. CDR3 length: 12 amino acids. The V gene lost 5 bases and the J gene lost 6 bases, with 7 bases spanning the gap. CDR3 DNA sequence: TGTGCCAGCTCAGGACAGCCCGGGGAGCTGTTTTTT. Translating gives CASSGQPGELFF. Variable domain in full (rest from reference TRBV18 and TRBJ2-2): NAGVMQNPRHLVRRRGQEARLRCSPMKGHSHVYWYRQLPEEGLKFMVYLQKENIIDESGMPKERFSAEFPKEGPSILRIQQVVRGDSAAYFCASSGQPGELFFGEGSRLTVL.

This clonotype was detected only a few times. The chain links TRBV10-3 to TRBJ2-1, with TRBD2 matching over 11 bases. CDR1 is ENHRY and CDR2 is SYGVKD in the germline V gene. The CDR3 covers 15 residues. V shed 10 bases and J 5 bases; nucleotides not matched to a gene: 10. CDR3 sequence (DNA): TGTGCCACCAGAAATAGCGGGGGGGTAGACAATGAGCAGTTCTTC. This sequence encodes CATRNSGGVDNEQFF.

The chain recombines TRBV6-5 with TRBJ1-6; weak D call: TRBD1 (6 bases). The germline gives CDR1 MNHEY, CDR2 SVGAGI. The CDR3 sequence is 14 residues long. V dropped 0 bases and J dropped 10 bases, with 10 bases sitting between them. As DNA, the CDR3 is TGTGCCAGCAGTTACTCGGGGGACAAATCACCCCTCCACTTT. It is translated as CASSYSGDKSPLHF.

This clonotype was detected ten times or more. The chain couples TRBV11-2 to TRBJ2-7; D gene ambiguous. The V gene lost 4 bases and the J gene lost 3 bases, with 10 bases spanning the gap. This CDR3 comprises 13 residues. Germline CDR1 and CDR2: SGHAT and FQNNGV. The CDR3 spells CASSSLSDYEQYF. The CDR3 bases are TGTGCCAGCAGCTCCCTGAGCGACTACGAGCAGTACTTC.

In this sample, this clonotype turned up many times. This chain connects TRBV5-5 to TRBJ2-1; TRBD2 might be the D (5 bases). V lost 6 bases and J lost 6, with 19 bases in between. The CDR3 totals 15 residues. Per the germline V gene, CDR1 is SGHKS and CDR2 is YYEKEE (reference sequence). The CDR3 spells CASTYSPNRGNEQFF. CDR3 coding DNA: TGTGCCAGCACGTACTCTCCAAACCGGGGCAATGAGCAGTTCTTC.

The J gene is TRBJ1-3, the V gene TRBV5-1; TRBD1 agrees at 9 bases. Germline V lookup: CDR1 SGHRS, CDR2 YFSETQ. V trimming: 4 bases; J trimming: 4 bases; junction bases outside the gene matches: 6. The CDR3 length is 15 residues. DNA for the CDR3: TGCGCCAGCAGCCTCGACGGACAGGGGGGAAACACCATATATTTT. Its protein is CASSLDGQGGNTIYF.

This clonotype was detected ten times or more. This sequence joins TRBV12-3 or TRBV12-4 and TRBJ1-4, with 8 bases that match TRBD1. The V and J ends lost 5 bases and 7 bases, in that order; junction bases with no gene match: 6. CDR3 length equals 14 residues. CDR3 loop: CASSQGASGEKLFF. The DNA for the CDR3 is TGTGCCAGCAGTCAGGGGGCATCGGGTGAAAAACTGTTTTTT.

This clonotype has ten or more counts. The genes are TRBV3-1 and TRBJ2-3; TRBD1 agrees at 8 bases. The CDR3 totals 15 residues. Germline assignment: CDR1 LGHDT and CDR2 YNNKEL (reference sequence). The V and J ends lost 4 bases and 8 bases, in that order; junction bases with no gene match: 11. The CDR3 nucleotides are TGTGCCAGCAGCCTTGGACAGGGCCCCCGGGTTACGCAGTATTTT. It translates to CASSLGQGPRVTQYF.

In its sample, this clonotype was seen a few times. This chain uses TRBV15 with TRBJ1-5, with 8 bases lining up with TRBD1. The CDR3 is 15 amino acids. The J segment lost 2 bases and the V segment lost 5 bases, leaving 5 bases of the junction unmatched. Germline lookup yields CDR1 LNHNV and CDR2 YYDKDF (reference sequence). The CDR3 nucleotides are TGTGCCACCAGCGCCCAGGGGGCCGGCAATCAGCCCCAGCATTTT. It specifies CATSAQGAGNQPQHF.

The V gene is TRBV28, the J gene TRBJ2-3; D gene ambiguous. From germline, CDR1 is MDHEN and CDR2 SYDVKM. The CDR3 totals 11 residues. V dropped 8 bases and J dropped 5 bases, with 8 bases sitting between them. The CDR3: CASQARDTQYF. CDR3 nucleotide sequence: TGTGCCAGCCAGGCGAGAGATACGCAGTATTTT.

This clonotype has just a few counts. The rearrangement links TRBV15 to TRBJ1-1; D is unclear. With 0 bases removed from V and 6 bases from J, the gap between germline ends came to 14 bases. The CDR3 runs to 15 residues. Germline V gene data show CDR1 as LNHNV and CDR2 as YYDKDF (reference sequence). The DNA of the CDR3 is TGTGCCACCAGCAGAGAGCGGAGAGAAGAGTCTGAAGCTTTCTTT. As protein: CATSRERREESEAFF.

Comments on this clonotype: An end of the junction does not agree with germline; a read error may underlie this. The chain joins TRBV20-1 to TRBJ2-1; D perhaps matches TRBD1 (6 bases). The CDR3 totals 11 residues. Germline V gene lookup returns CDR1 DFQATT and CDR2 SNEGSKA (reference sequence). In nucleotides, the CDR3 is TGCAGTGCCAGTCCAGGGGTCCGCGCCCTCTTC. It encodes CSASPGVRALF.

This clonotype was counted many times. This chain connects TRBV12-3 or TRBV12-4 to TRBJ2-5, with TRBD2 matching over 7 bases. CDR3 length equals 14 residues. Losses at the gene ends were 6 bases for V and 2 bases for J; bases not matched to a gene: 6. Here the CDR3 reads CASSLADTQETQYF. In DNA form, the CDR3 reads TGTGCCAGCAGCCTAGCGGACACACAAGAGACCCAGTACTTC.

This clonotype has only a few counts. The genes are TRBV4-1 and TRBJ2-3; TRBD2 agrees at 8 bases. The V gene end was trimmed by 4 bases and the J gene end by 5 bases; junction bases not matched to a gene: 23. Per the germline V gene, CDR1 is MGHRA and CDR2 is YSYEKL. This CDR3 has 20 residues. The CDR3 sequence: CASSLVERIREGGHRDTQYF. The CDR3 region has the DNA TGCGCCAGCAGCCTCGTTGAGAGAATACGGGAGGGAGGACACAGAGATACGCAGTATTTT.

This clonotype was seen more than once but under ten times. The chain uses TRBV5-1 and TRBJ1-1, with D possibly TRBD1 on 5 matching bases. Germline CDR1 and CDR2: SGHRS and YFSETQ. The V gene lost 4 bases and the J gene lost 4 bases, with 14 bases spanning the gap. This CDR3 contains 14 residues. CDR3 bases: TGCGCCAGCAGCCGCCCCGGGGGAGTCACTGAAGCTTTCTTT. This sequence encodes CASSRPGGVTEAFF.

This clonotype was observed many times. V and J are TRBV29-1 and TRBJ2-3; no reliable D call. This CDR3 comprises 15 residues. CDR1 and CDR2 from the germline V gene are SQVTM and ANQGSEA. V shed 4 bases and J shed 0 bases, with 14 bases lying between them. The CDR3: CSVGASLPSTDTQYF. CDR3 nucleotides: TGCAGCGTTGGAGCCAGTCTCCCTAGCACAGATACGCAGTATTTT.

This clonotype was observed many times. The chain recombines TRBV29-1 with TRBJ1-4, with D unresolved. Trimming took off 7 bases at V and 8 bases at J, with 17 bases between the two ends. This CDR3 region has 13 residues. Germline CDR1 and CDR2: SQVTM and ANQGSEA. The CDR3 sequence is CSARRPGREKLFF. DNA for the CDR3: TGCAGCGCCCGTAGACCTGGGAGGGAAAAACTGTTTTTT. Full variable domain (missing parts from reference TRBV29-1 and TRBJ1-4): SAVISQKPSRDICQRGTSLTIQCQVDSQVTMMFWYRQQPGQSLTLIATANQGSEATYESGFVIDKFPISRPNLTFSTLTVSNMSPEDSSIYLCSARRPGREKLFFGSGTQLSVL.

This clonotype appeared many times. The genes are TRBV12-3 or TRBV12-4 and TRBJ1-2, with 9 bases identical to TRBD1. With 5 bases clipped from V and 11 bases from J, the junction kept 12 bases outside the gene matches. The CDR3 contains 14 residues. CDR3 in DNA: TGTGCCAGCAGTCCGGGACAGGGAAGATTGGGATACACCTTC. This gives the protein CASSPGQGRLGYTF.